The 20 T cell receptor beta chains presented below share a single source sample, sequenced in a study of cytomegalovirus exposure and HLA in healthy donors. PCR amplification relied on 60 Vbeta primers (plus 13 Jbeta primers). Clones were read by immunoSEQ multiplex PCR, and TCRdb kept only the in-frame ones, dropping some. The sample yields 100,000 to 150,000 clones, about 80% seen once. The sample was PBMCs. The receptors stem from a man in his forties in good health and CMV-seronegative.

CDR3 sequence reads: CASSQEAAAVGNTIYF. The CDR3 DNA reads TGCGCCAGCAGCCAAGAAGCGGCAGCAGTAGGGAACACCATATATTTT. The chain recombines TRBV4-1 with TRBJ1-3; D remains ambiguous. Trimming shortened V by 0 bases and J by 7 bases, and 16 bases separated the two germline ends. This CDR3 spans 16 amino acids. CDR1 MGHRA and CDR2 YSYEKL come from the germline V gene.

The V call is TRBV5-1, the J call TRBJ1-4; no clear D gene. Deletions cut 2 bases from V and 3 bases from J, with 8 bases between. Germline V gene lookup returns CDR1 SGHRS and CDR2 YFSETQ. The CDR3 has 14 amino acids. Here the CDR3 DNA reads TGCGCCAGCAGCTTCCTAGGCCCTAATGAAAAACTGTTTTTT. This sequence encodes CASSFLGPNEKLFF.

The rearrangement links TRBV10-3 to TRBJ2-5; D unclear. The CDR3 length is 17 residues. V was cut by 0 bases and J by 1 base, with 15 bases left in between. CDR1 is ENHRY, CDR2 SYGVKD, per germline. CDR3 protein: CAISESGRKHGQETQYF. CDR3 sequence (DNA): TGTGCCATCAGTGAGTCTGGCAGGAAGCACGGCCAAGAGACCCAGTACTTC.

This clone was seen more than once but under ten times. V is TRBV15 and J is TRBJ1-4; TRBD1 might be the D (5 bases). Per germline, CDR1 LNHNV and CDR2 YYDKDF (reference sequence). This CDR3 contains 14 residues. V lost 0 bases to trimming and J lost 6 bases, with 8 bases between them. CDR3 nucleotide sequence: TGTGCCACCAGCAGAGATAAAGGGGATGAAAAACTGTTTTTT. Its translation is CATSRDKGDEKLFF.

The DNA of the CDR3 is TGTGCCAGCGGCGGGCTTCTGGAGCAGTACTTC. It translates to CASGGLLEQYF. The V and J genes are TRBV7-9 and TRBJ2-7; possibly TRBD2 for D (5 bases). The CDR3 runs to 11 residues. Trimming cost V 8 bases and J 7 bases, with 12 bases left between them. Germline lookup yields CDR1 SEHNR and CDR2 FQNEAQ (reference sequence).

CDR3 residues: CASSFVGGAGREQFF. For the CDR3, the DNA is TGTGCCAGCAGCTTTGTTGGGGGGGCAGGTCGTGAGCAGTTCTTC. This chain joins TRBV5-6 and TRBJ2-1, with TRBD2 as a possible D gene (7 bases). CDR1 is SGHDT and CDR2 is YYEEEE in the germline V gene. The V gene lost 2 bases and the J gene lost 9 bases, with 18 bases spanning the gap. The CDR3 is made up of 15 amino acids.

CDR3 sequence reads: CASSLLGPTGELFF. The CDR3 nucleotides are TGTGCCAGCAGCTTATTGGGGCCCACCGGGGAGCTGTTTTTT. The J gene is TRBJ2-2, the V gene TRBV7-3, with a tentative D call TRBD1 (5 bases). This CDR3 contains 14 residues. The ends were cut back, 2 bases at V and 4 bases at J, with 8 bases in the middle. CDR1 SGHTA and CDR2 FQGTGA come from the germline V gene. The complete variable domain, with remaining parts taken from reference TRBV7-3 and TRBJ2-2, reads GAGVSQTPSNKVTEKGKYVELRCDPISGHTALYWYRQSLGQGPEFLIYFQGTGAADDSGLPNDRFFAVRPEGSVSTLKIQRTERGDSAVYLCASSLLGPTGELFFGEGSRLTVL.

The chain links TRBV6-5 to TRBJ1-5, with a weak D call TRBD1 (5 bases). Trimming removed 5 bases at V and 0 bases at J, with 11 bases between. The CDR3 runs to 15 residues. CDR1 is MNHEY and CDR2 is SVGAGI in the germline V gene. CDR3 nucleotides: TGTGCCAGCAGTATAGGAGGGGCTAGCAATCAGCCCCAGCATTTT. Protein product: CASSIGGASNQPQHF.

This chain connects TRBV19 to TRBJ2-5; 12 bases line up with TRBD2. This CDR3 contains 14 residues. The V segment lost 6 bases and the J segment 3 bases; nucleotides outside the gene matches: 2. CDR1 and CDR2 from the germline V gene are LNHDA and SQIVND (reference sequence). This chain's CDR3 is CASRGLAGKETQYF. CDR3 DNA sequence: TGTGCCAGTAGGGGACTAGCGGGTAAAGAGACCCAGTACTTC.

The chain carries TRBV2 and TRBJ2-1; 8 bases fit TRBD2. The V gene's germline CDR1 is SNHLY and CDR2 FYNNEI. The V and J ends lost 7 bases and 3 bases, in that order; junction bases with no gene match: 11. This CDR3 contains 16 residues. CDR3 in DNA: TGTGCCAGCACGTGGAGGAGCGGGAGAGACTACAATGAGCAGTTCTTC. Protein sequence: CASTWRSGRDYNEQFF. Full variable domain (missing parts from reference TRBV2 and TRBJ2-1): EPEVTQTPSHQVTQMGQEVILRCVPISNHLYFYWYRQILGQKVEFLVSFYNNEISEKSEIFDDQFSVERPDGSNFTLKIRSTKLEDSAMYFCASTWRSGRDYNEQFFGPGTRLTVL.

This chain links TRBV5-1 with TRBJ1-2, with 7 bases aligning to TRBD1. This CDR3 contains 16 residues. With V trimmed by 2 bases and J by 4 bases, 11 bases remained unmatched. Germline V gene data show CDR1 as SGHRS and CDR2 as YFSETQ. The CDR3 DNA follows: TGCGCCAGCAGCTTAGGACAGGCCCTCCGAGGCTATGGCTACACCTTC. Amino acids: CASSLGQALRGYGYTF.

This chain connects TRBV11-2 to TRBJ2-5; 16 bases map to TRBD2. Germline CDR1 SGHAT, CDR2 FQNNGV. Trimming took 4 bases from V and 2 from J; bases not matched to a gene: 1. The CDR3 runs 16 residues. CDR3 DNA sequence: TGTGCCAGCAGCTGGGGACTAGCGGGAGGGCAAGAGACCCAGTACTTC. Translated: CASSWGLAGGQETQYF.

The V gene is TRBV4-1, the J gene TRBJ2-7, with TRBD2 identical over 9 bases. V was clipped by 1 base and J by 6 bases; unmatched bases: 13. CDR1 and CDR2 (germline): MGHRA, YSYEKL. The CDR3 spans 17 residues. This CDR3 is CASSQGGPAGGRVEQYF. In DNA, the CDR3 is TGCGCCAGCAGCCAAGGGGGACCAGCGGGAGGTAGGGTCGAGCAGTACTTC.

The V gene is TRBV4-1, the J gene TRBJ1-1; 10 bases are shared with TRBD1. This CDR3 spans 17 amino acids. Per the germline V gene, CDR1 is MGHRA and CDR2 is YSYEKL. With V trimmed by 6 bases and J by 3 bases, 13 bases remained unmatched. As DNA, the CDR3 is TGCGCCAGCAGGCCAGGTTCCGGGACAGGGGTACACACTGAAGCTTTCTTT. It codes for CASRPGSGTGVHTEAFF.

The chain links TRBV6-5 to TRBJ1-4; a weak D match, TRBD1 (6 bases). Trimming shortened V by 5 bases and J by 3 bases, and 10 bases separated the two germline ends. The V gene's germline CDR1 is MNHEY and CDR2 SVGAGI. This CDR3 is 14 amino acids long. The CDR3 sequence is CASSLTGSNEKLFF. In DNA form, the CDR3 reads TGTGCCAGCAGTCTAACAGGGTCTAATGAAAAACTGTTTTTT.

This chain links TRBV7-2 with TRBJ1-5; TRBD1 might be the D (5 bases). The CDR3 contains 15 residues. Germline-derived CDR1 and CDR2 are SGHTA and FQGNSA. V lost 4 bases and J lost 1, with 11 bases in between. CDR3 region: CASSSSGGSNQPQHF. DNA for the CDR3: TGTGCCAGCAGCTCCTCCGGGGGGAGCAATCAGCCCCAGCATTTT.

This chain's CDR3 is CASSPRVPSGANVLTF. The CDR3 DNA is TGTGCCAGCAGCCCCCGGGTTCCTTCTGGGGCCAACGTCCTGACTTTC. This rearrangement joins TRBV11-1 to TRBJ2-6; D ambiguous. V dropped 5 bases and J dropped 1 base, with 12 bases sitting between them. CDR1 and CDR2 (germline): SGHAT, FQDESV (reference sequence). The CDR3 extends over 16 amino acids.

The J gene is TRBJ2-5, the V gene TRBV27, with D perhaps matching TRBD1 (5 bases). V was pared by 3 bases and J by 5 bases, with 16 bases between. Germline V lookup: CDR1 MNHEY, CDR2 SMNVEV (reference sequence). The CDR3 runs to 15 residues. DNA for the CDR3: TGTGCCAGCAGTTTTACTACTCAGGGATTCGAGACCCAGTACTTC. Translation: CASSFTTQGFETQYF.

V usage is TRBV11-2 and J usage is TRBJ2-5, with 12 bases identical to TRBD2. The CDR3 spans 15 residues. With 3 bases clipped from V and 4 bases from J, the junction kept 3 bases outside the gene matches. The germline CDR1 and CDR2 sequences are SGHAT and FQNNGV. CDR3 loop: CASSFGLAGTETQYF. The CDR3 region has the DNA TGTGCCAGCAGCTTCGGACTAGCGGGGACAGAGACCCAGTACTTC.

In nucleotides, the CDR3 is TGTGCCAGCAGCCTAGACAGGGGAATTTCCTACGAGCAGTACTTC. Protein product: CASSLDRGISYEQYF. This chain links TRBV27 with TRBJ2-7, with 8 bases matching TRBD1. Trimming cost V 6 bases and J 1 base; bases outside gene matches: 8. Germline lookup yields CDR1 MNHEY and CDR2 SMNVEV (reference sequence). This CDR3 spans 15 amino acids.